This TCR beta chain was documented in a study of T-cell memory formation after mild COVID-19. Study as a whole: Largely donor-specific TCR clusters were found.

Notes on this clonotype: Antigen specificity is unknown.

Each CDR3 protein gets one entry after TCRdb re-called the 5' RACE reads with MiXCR. The table has 250,000 to 300,000 distinct CDR3 sequences, roughly 17% seen once. Study results and limitations: CD4+ contracting clones were mainly CM and EM; CD8+ ones, EMRA.

CDR3 length equals 19 residues. The V gene's germline CDR1 is SEHNR and CDR2 FQNEAQ (reference sequence). V trimming: 4 bases; J trimming: 0 bases; junction bases outside the gene matches: 13. The sample comprised PBMCs or a T cell subset sorted from them (not recorded which). The clonotype was recovered from a man in his late teens or twenties who had mild COVID-19 (a few samples of this study predate the infection). Cell type and time point are not known. This chain joins TRBV7-9 and TRBJ2-2; 8 bases are shared with TRBD1. This CDR3 reads CASSSWGVAGGANTGELFF. For the CDR3, the DNA is TGTGCCAGCAGCTCCTGGGGCGTCGCAGGGGGCGCGAACACCGGGGAGCTGTTTTTT. The complete variable domain, with remaining parts taken from reference TRBV7-9 and TRBJ2-2, reads DTGVSQNPRHKITKRGQNVTFRCDPISEHNRLYWYRQTLGQGPEFLTYFQNEAQLEKSRLLSDRFSAERPKGSFSTLEIQRTEQGDSAMYLCASSSWGVAGGANTGELFFGEGSRLTVL.